This TCR beta chain was identified during a study of blood T cell repertoires in COVID-19. About the research overall: Acute-phase and convalescent COVID-19 samples originated in the United States, Italy and Spain. T cells, B-cell-depleted T cells, or PBMCs supplied cDNA or gDNA.

There are 17 residues in the CDR3. Germline V gives CDR1 KGHSH, CDR2 LQKENI. V shed 3 bases and J shed 6 bases, with 24 bases lying between them. Source study methods: Estimated nucleated cell counts came from reference gene primer amplification. Assay used: immunoSEQ multiplex PCR; TCRdb lists only in-frame clones, some missing. V, J and clone size are those of that table, while D and trimming were read from the DNA. The table records over 100,000 clones, approximately 88% of them present only once. The receptor comes from a man aged 45-65 years with acute or convalescent COVID-19. The chain employs TRBV18 and TRBJ2-7; the D gene is possibly TRBD1 (6 bases). Input material: peripheral blood. The CDR3 DNA is TGTGCCAGCTCACCGTCGATTCCGGGAACAGGGATTCCCGAGCAGTACTTC. This translates into CASSPSIPGTGIPEQYF.